One sample yielded the 28 T cell receptor beta chains listed below, sequenced in a study of cytomegalovirus exposure and HLA in healthy donors. Primers included in the PCR were 60 Vbeta and 13 Jbeta primers. Sequencing used immunoSEQ multiplex PCR; TCRdb keeps in-frame clones, though not all of them. Here the sample spans 190,000 or so clones, over 75% being singletons. The material sequenced was PBMCs. These receptor sequences come from a boy between 2 and 15 years old in good health and CMV-seronegative.

This clone was observed a single time. This chain connects TRBV30 to TRBJ2-5, with 8 bases matching TRBD2. The CDR3 is 14 amino acids. The ends lost 1 base at V and 4 bases at J; junction bases unmatched: 5. Per the germline V gene, CDR1 is GTSNPN and CDR2 is SVGIG (reference sequence). CDR3 sequence: CAWSEGRGAETQYF. The DNA of the CDR3 is TGTGCCTGGAGTGAGGGGCGGGGGGCAGAGACCCAGTACTTC.

The rearrangement joins TRBV23-1 to TRBJ2-5; 8 bases agree with TRBD2. TRBV23-1 is an ORF, with its function uncertain. The CDR3 sequence is 16 residues long. Trimming at V came to 0 bases and at J to 4 bases, leaving 7 bases not matched to a gene. Here the CDR3 reads CASSQSNLGLAETQYF. DNA of the CDR3: TGCGCCAGCAGTCAATCCAACCTAGGACTAGCAGAGACCCAGTACTTC.

V usage is TRBV19 and J usage is TRBJ1-5, with D possibly TRBD1 on 5 matching bases. From germline, CDR1 is LNHDA and CDR2 SQIVND (reference sequence). This CDR3 is 17 amino acids long. V lost 4 bases and J 2 bases, leaving 18 bases between the germline ends. Here the CDR3 reads CASSKVVGGEGNQPQHF. Here the CDR3 DNA reads TGTGCCAGTAGTAAGGTGGTCGGGGGGGAGGGCAATCAGCCCCAGCATTTT.

The rearrangement links TRBV11-2 to TRBJ1-2; D is uncertain. CDR3 length equals 15 residues. Germline CDR1 SGHAT, CDR2 FQNNGV. V was shortened by 4 bases and J by 4 bases, with 16 bases between the two germline ends. CDR3 in amino acids: CASSSLWAQFYGYTF. In DNA, the CDR3 is TGTGCCAGCAGCTCTCTATGGGCACAGTTCTATGGCTACACCTTC.

V gene TRBV21-1 combines with J gene TRBJ2-7; the DNA was not compared with TRBD1, the D call given in the table. TRBV21-1 is an annotated pseudogene. The CDR3 has 14 amino acids. The chain's CDR3 is CASSRRVSRDEQYF. The CDR3 coding sequence is TGTGCCAGCAGCCGCCGAGTCTCCAGGGACGAGCAGTACTTC.

As regards this clone: This sample includes further DNA sequences coding for the same CDR3. This chain joins TRBV7-9 and TRBJ2-3; 7 nucleotides match TRBD1. From germline, CDR1 is SEHNR and CDR2 FQNEAQ (reference sequence). The CDR3 has 14 amino acids. After removal of 5 bases from V and 1 base from J, the junction contained 3 bases not matched to a gene. This chain's CDR3 is CASSLDRGTDTQYF. CDR3 coding DNA: TGTGCCAGCAGCCTAGACAGGGGCACAGATACGCAGTATTTT.

This rearrangement joins TRBV7-2 to TRBJ1-2; a weak D match, TRBD1 (5 bases). This CDR3 contains 13 residues. V was pared by 3 bases and J by 7 bases, with 12 bases between. Germline V gene lookup returns CDR1 SGHTA and CDR2 FQGNSA. CDR3 bases: TGTGCCAGCAGCTTCCTAGACAGTGCTGGCTACACCTTC. Protein sequence: CASSFLDSAGYTF. Based on the CDR3 plus reference TRBV7-2 and TRBJ1-2, the full variable domain is GAGVSQSPSNKVTEKGKDVELRCDPISGHTALYWYRQSLGQGLEFLIYFQGNSAPDKSGLPSDRFSAERTGGSVSTLTIQRTQQEDSAVYLCASSFLDSAGYTFGSGTRLTVV.

This clone showed up just a few times. V is TRBV28 and J is TRBJ1-2; maybe TRBD1 (5 bases). V lost 6 bases, J lost 8 bases, and 13 bases lay in between. The CDR3 is 12 amino acids. CDR1 MDHEN and CDR2 SYDVKM come from the germline V gene. CDR3 bases: TGTGCCAGCAGGCGGGGGTGGGGAGGCTACACCTTC. It encodes CASRRGWGGYTF.

The V gene is TRBV7-2, the J gene TRBJ2-4; 7 positions agree with TRBD1. V lost 5 bases, J lost 1 base, and 2 bases stayed unmatched. CDR1 and CDR2 from the germline V gene are SGHTA and FQGNSA. This CDR3 is built from 14 residues. DNA of the CDR3: TGTGCCAGCAGCCCGGGACAGGCCAAAAACATTCAGTACTTC. This encodes CASSPGQAKNIQYF.

This clone was seen only a few times. The chain employs TRBV6-5 and TRBJ1-2; TRBD1 matches 7 bases. The germline V gene has CDR1 MNHEY and CDR2 SVGAGI. The ends lost 6 bases at V and 14 bases at J; junction bases unmatched: 12. The CDR3 contains 12 residues. CDR3 bases: TGTGCCAGCAGACAAAGGGGGCGGGTCGCGACCTTC. It specifies CASRQRGRVATF.

The chain uses TRBV2 and TRBJ2-3; 12 bases fit TRBD1. Germline assignment: CDR1 SNHLY and CDR2 FYNNEI. This CDR3 is built from 17 residues. V lost 6 bases to trimming and J lost 3 bases; unmatched junction nucleotides: 10. In DNA, the CDR3 is TGTGCCAGCAGCCGGGACAGGGGGCAGGTATGGACAGATACGCAGTATTTT. This codes for CASSRDRGQVWTDTQYF.

V and J are TRBV4-3 and TRBJ2-6; the D gene is possibly TRBD2 (5 bases). CDR1 is LGHNA and CDR2 is YSLEER in the germline V gene. CDR3 length equals 20 residues. Deletions cut 4 bases from V and 0 bases from J, with 22 bases between. The CDR3 region is CASSRRPLKLTFSGANVLTF. CDR3 DNA: TGCGCCAGCAGCCGGAGGCCTTTGAAACTCACCTTCTCTGGGGCCAACGTCCTGACTTTC.

The chain links TRBV19 to TRBJ1-5; a weak D match, TRBD1 (5 bases). V lost 3 bases and J 9 bases, leaving 12 bases between the germline ends. The germline gives CDR1 LNHDA, CDR2 SQIVND (reference sequence). The CDR3 sequence is 13 residues long. CDR3 bases: TGTGCCAGTAGTATTGGGTTCCAGGGGCCCCAGCATTTT. Translation: CASSIGFQGPQHF.

Only a few counts were recorded for this clone. J is TRBJ1-1 and V is TRBV19; D unresolved. The CDR3 has 15 amino acids. V lost 1 base and J 1 base, leaving 10 bases between the germline ends. Germline values: CDR1 LNHDA, CDR2 SQIVND (reference sequence). The CDR3 spells CASSIGEITNTEAFF. CDR3 DNA sequence: TGTGCCAGTAGTATAGGAGAGATTACGAACACTGAAGCTTTCTTT.

V and J are TRBV5-6 and TRBJ2-5, with 12 bases lining up with TRBD1. The germline V gene has CDR1 SGHDT and CDR2 YYEEEE. The V segment lost 5 bases and the J segment 1 base; nucleotides outside the gene matches: 3. The CDR3 contains 15 residues. CDR3 DNA sequence: TGTGCCAGCAGTAGGGGACAGGGGGCCCAAGAGACCCAGTACTTC. Residues: CASSRGQGAQETQYF.

This clone was counted once. The gene calls are TRBV6-5 and TRBJ2-7, with D perhaps TRBD1 (6 bases). Between the trimmed V and J ends, which lost 3 bases and 4 bases, there was a span of 10 bases. Per the germline V gene, CDR1 is MNHEY and CDR2 is SVGAGI. This CDR3 contains 13 residues. The CDR3 nucleotides read TGTGCCAGCAGTTATGGGGGCGAATACGAGCAGTACTTC. This translates into CASSYGGEYEQYF.

This rearrangement joins TRBV7-3 to TRBJ2-3; 7 bases map to TRBD2. V lost 5 bases, J lost 0 bases, and 5 bases stayed unmatched. The CDR3 contains 15 residues. CDR1 SGHTA and CDR2 FQGTGA come from the germline V gene. CDR3 nucleotides: TGTGCCAGCAGCCGTCAAGCGGGGAGCACAGATACGCAGTATTTT. It encodes CASSRQAGSTDTQYF.

This chain uses TRBV6-1 with TRBJ2-1; the D is unclear. The germline CDR1 and CDR2 sequences are MNHNS and SASEGT. The CDR3 consists of 11 residues. V was pared by 10 bases and J by 6 bases, with 10 bases between. CDR3 amino acids: CATVAGNEQFF. The CDR3 DNA is TGTGCCACGGTAGCCGGCAATGAGCAGTTCTTC.

The chain is built from TRBV9 and TRBJ2-3, with D perhaps matching TRBD1 (6 bases). The CDR3 is 13 amino acids. With 1 base removed from V and 4 bases from J, the gap between germline ends came to 7 bases. The germline gives CDR1 SGDLS, CDR2 YYNGEE. The CDR3: CASSVSGADTQYF. CDR3 nucleotide sequence: TGTGCCAGCAGCGTATCAGGGGCAGATACGCAGTATTTT.

The chain couples TRBV5-4 to TRBJ2-7; D gene uncertain. CDR3 size: 14 residues. CDR1 is SGHNT and CDR2 is YYREEE in the germline V gene (reference sequence). Trimming shortened V by 4 bases and J by 2 bases, and 13 bases separated the two germline ends. The CDR3 loop reads CASSPTVTAYEQYF. The DNA for the CDR3 is TGTGCCAGCAGCCCCACAGTGACCGCCTACGAGCAGTACTTC.

The V gene is TRBV29-1, the J gene TRBJ2-5; weak D call: TRBD2 (6 bases). The DNA matches TRBJ2-7 better at its end, which makes the J call doubtful. The CDR3 loop spans 13 amino acids. The V gene's germline CDR1 is SQVTM and CDR2 ANQGSEA. The CDR3 coding sequence is TGCAGCGTTGCTGTTGGGACTCTCTACGAGCAGTACTTC. It yields the protein CSVAVGTLYEQYF.

The chain links TRBV13 to TRBJ1-5, with 8 nucleotides matching TRBD1. The CDR3 loop spans 13 amino acids. V lost 5 bases, J lost 8 bases, and 5 bases stayed unmatched. CDR1 is PRHDT and CDR2 is FYEKMQ in the germline V gene (reference sequence). The CDR3 loop reads CASSAGQGEPQHF. The DNA of the CDR3 is TGTGCCAGCAGCGCCGGACAGGGAGAGCCCCAGCATTTT.

The rearrangement links TRBV7-6 to TRBJ2-2, with a weak D call TRBD2 (6 bases). Deletions cut 5 bases from V and 6 bases from J, with 19 bases between. The CDR3 is 16 residues long. Per the germline V gene, CDR1 is SGHVS and CDR2 is FNYEAQ. CDR3 DNA sequence: TGTGCCAGCAGCATTACCGGGACGGAGGGATCCGGGGAGCTGTTTTTT. Amino acid sequence: CASSITGTEGSGELFF.

This clone was counted between two and nine times. The chain couples TRBV7-9 to TRBJ1-3, with 8 bases that match TRBD1. The J segment lost 2 bases and the V segment lost 6 bases, leaving 3 bases of the junction unmatched. This CDR3 is 14 amino acids long. Germline V gene sequence: CDR1 SEHNR, CDR2 FQNEAQ (reference sequence). CDR3 sequence (DNA): TGTGCCAGCAGAGAACAGGGGGCTGGAAACACCATATATTTT. Residues: CASREQGAGNTIYF.

A word on this clone: Germline is not matched at one junction end, which may reflect a read error. The J gene is TRBJ2-4, the V gene TRBV7-2; 9 bases fit TRBD2. The germline gives CDR1 SGHTA, CDR2 FQGNSA. The CDR3 spans 18 residues. CDR3 residues: CASSAVRGSGGLENSQYF. CDR3 DNA sequence: TGTGCCAGCAGCGCGGTTCGGGGTAGCGGGGGCTTGGAGAACAGTCAGTACTTC.

The chain links TRBV9 to TRBJ1-2; tentative D call: TRBD1 (6 bases). The germline V gene encodes CDR1 SGDLS and CDR2 YYNGEE. Trimming stripped 7 bases from V and 0 bases from J, with 10 bases between. The CDR3 extends over 13 amino acids. CDR3 nucleotide sequence: TGTGCCAGCGCCGGACAGTCTAACTATGGCTACACCTTC. This translates into CASAGQSNYGYTF.

This clone was seen only once. The CDR3 here is CASRPEGLVEQYF. The CDR3 bases are TGTGCCAGCAGGCCGGAGGGTTTAGTCGAGCAGTACTTC. The J gene is TRBJ2-7, the V gene TRBV7-9, with a tentative D call TRBD2 (6 bases). This CDR3 is 13 amino acids long. V was trimmed by 6 bases and J by 6 bases, leaving 15 bases between them. CDR1 and CDR2 (germline): SEHNR, FQNEAQ (reference sequence).

This clone was found once. The gene calls are TRBV5-6 and TRBJ2-3; 9 positions agree with TRBD1. The CDR3 sequence is 15 residues long. V shed 4 bases, J shed 2 bases, and the junction held 5 bases outside the gene matches. The germline V gene has CDR1 SGHDT and CDR2 YYEEEE. The CDR3 protein is CASSLGQGFTDTQYF. CDR3 nucleotides: TGTGCCAGCAGCCTGGGACAGGGCTTCACAGATACGCAGTATTTT. Together with reference TRBV5-6 and TRBJ2-3, the CDR3 gives the full variable domain: DAGVTQSPTHLIKTRGQQVTLRCSPKSGHDTVSWYQQALGQGPQFIFQYYEEEERQRGNFPDRFSGHQFPNYSSELNVNALLLGDSALYLCASSLGQGFTDTQYFGPGTRLTVL.